This T cell receptor beta chain emerged from a study of shared clonotypes between healthy human individuals. The assay used deep level. Every subset's genomic DNA went evenly onto several immunoSEQ plates. Source study methods: Sequence data from immunoSEQ were junction-only and lacked quality scores; consequently, filtering differed. The assay was immunoSEQ multiplex PCR, and TCRdb's table has in-frame clones only and misses some. The D gene and trimming were derived from the DNA, and the V and J assignments and clone size from that table. The sample lists 2 million to 2.5 million clones, 80% to 95% occurring once. With 9 bases removed from V and 1 base from J, the gap between germline ends came to 12 bases. Germline CDR1 and CDR2: LGHNT and FRNRAP. This CDR3 comprises 13 residues. Donors were healthy HIV-negative adults without recent acute infections or vaccinations.

The genes are TRBV12-5 and TRBJ2-5, with D unclear. The sample comprised naive CD4+ T cells from PBMCs. Subset described: CD45RA+ positively selected. This receptor was identified in a man aged 18 to 29 in good health. Some clones in this sample may be carry-over from other donors' samples. CDR3: CASSPGSQETQYF. In nucleotides, the CDR3 is TGTGCTAGCTCGCCCGGGTCCCAAGAGACCCAGTACTTC.